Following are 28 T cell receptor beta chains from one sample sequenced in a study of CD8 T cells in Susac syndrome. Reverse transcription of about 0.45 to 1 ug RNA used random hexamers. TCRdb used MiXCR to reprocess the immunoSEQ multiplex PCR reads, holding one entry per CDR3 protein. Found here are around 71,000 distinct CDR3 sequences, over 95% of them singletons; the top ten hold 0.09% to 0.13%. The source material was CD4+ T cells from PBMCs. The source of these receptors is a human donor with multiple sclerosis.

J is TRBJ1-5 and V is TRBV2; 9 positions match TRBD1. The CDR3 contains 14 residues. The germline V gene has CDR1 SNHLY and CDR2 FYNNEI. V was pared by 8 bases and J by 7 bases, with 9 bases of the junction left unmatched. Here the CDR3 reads CASSRVDRGQPQHF. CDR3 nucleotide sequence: TGTGCCAGCTCTCGGGTGGACAGGGGACAGCCCCAGCATTTT.

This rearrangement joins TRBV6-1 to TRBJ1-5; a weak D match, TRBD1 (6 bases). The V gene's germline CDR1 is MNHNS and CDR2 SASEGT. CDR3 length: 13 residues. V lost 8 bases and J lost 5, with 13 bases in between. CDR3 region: CASGGGRDQPQHF. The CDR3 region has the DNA TGTGCCAGCGGCGGGGGGCGAGATCAGCCCCAGCATTTT.

The CDR3 loop reads CASSLDRGPTDTQYF. CDR3 sequence (DNA): TGTGCCAGCAGCCTTGACAGGGGGCCCACAGATACGCAGTATTTT. The gene calls are TRBV12-3 or TRBV12-4 and TRBJ2-3; the match to TRBD1 covers 10 bases. J gave up 2 bases and V 6 bases, and 5 bases lay outside the gene matches. This CDR3 has 15 residues.

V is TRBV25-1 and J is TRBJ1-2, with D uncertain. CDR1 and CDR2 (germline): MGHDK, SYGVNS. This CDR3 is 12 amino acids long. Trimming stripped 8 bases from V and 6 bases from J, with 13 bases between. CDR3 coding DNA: TGTGCCAGCGAAGGAGGGTACCATGGCTACACCTTC. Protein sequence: CASEGGYHGYTF.

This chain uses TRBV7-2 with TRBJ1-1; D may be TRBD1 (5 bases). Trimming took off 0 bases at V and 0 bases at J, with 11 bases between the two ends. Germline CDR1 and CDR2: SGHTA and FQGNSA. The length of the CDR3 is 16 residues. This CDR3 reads CASSLAGGRMNTEAFF. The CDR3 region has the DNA TGTGCCAGCAGCTTAGCGGGGGGGAGGATGAACACTGAAGCTTTCTTT.

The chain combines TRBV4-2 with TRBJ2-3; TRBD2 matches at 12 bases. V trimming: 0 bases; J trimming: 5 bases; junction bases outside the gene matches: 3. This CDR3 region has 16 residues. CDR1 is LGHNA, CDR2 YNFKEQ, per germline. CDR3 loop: CASSQEPGLAGDTQYF. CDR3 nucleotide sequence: TGTGCCAGCAGCCAAGAGCCGGGACTAGCGGGAGATACGCAGTATTTT.

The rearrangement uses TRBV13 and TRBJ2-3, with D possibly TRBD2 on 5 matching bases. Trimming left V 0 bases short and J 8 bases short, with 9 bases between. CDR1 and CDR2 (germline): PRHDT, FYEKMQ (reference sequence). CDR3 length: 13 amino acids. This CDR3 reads CASSLGPSSTQYF. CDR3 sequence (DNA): TGTGCCAGCAGCTTAGGCCCTAGCAGTACGCAGTATTTT.

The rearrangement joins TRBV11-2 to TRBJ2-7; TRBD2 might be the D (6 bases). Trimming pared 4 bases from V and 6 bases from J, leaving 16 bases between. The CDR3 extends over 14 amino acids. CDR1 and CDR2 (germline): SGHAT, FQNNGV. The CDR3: CASSSRGGPLEQYF. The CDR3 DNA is TGTGCCAGCAGCTCCCGGGGAGGTCCCCTCGAGCAGTACTTC.

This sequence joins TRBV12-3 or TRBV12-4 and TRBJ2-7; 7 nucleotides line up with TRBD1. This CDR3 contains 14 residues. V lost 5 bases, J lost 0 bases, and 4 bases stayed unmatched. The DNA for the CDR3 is TGTGCCAGCAGTCCCGGGACAGACTCCTACGAGCAGTACTTC. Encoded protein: CASSPGTDSYEQYF.

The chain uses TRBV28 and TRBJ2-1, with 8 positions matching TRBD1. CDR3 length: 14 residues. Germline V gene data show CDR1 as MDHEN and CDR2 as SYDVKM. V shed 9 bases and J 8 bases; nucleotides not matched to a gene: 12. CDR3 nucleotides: TGTGCCAGTTCGACACAGGGGGTGTACCATGAGCAGTTCTTC. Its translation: CASSTQGVYHEQFF.

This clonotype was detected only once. The CDR3 nucleotides read TGTGCCAGCAGCTCCCCCGGGTTAGAGACCCAGTACTTC. It specifies CASSSPGLETQYF. This chain links TRBV7-9 with TRBJ2-5; D uncertain. Deletions cut 4 bases from V and 4 bases from J, with 10 bases between. The V gene's germline CDR1 is SEHNR and CDR2 FQNEAQ (reference sequence). The CDR3 runs to 13 residues.

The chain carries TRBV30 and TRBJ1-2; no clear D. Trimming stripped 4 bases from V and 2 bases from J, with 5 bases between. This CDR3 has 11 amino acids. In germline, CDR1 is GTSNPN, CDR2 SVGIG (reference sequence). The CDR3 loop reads CAWNSNYGYTF. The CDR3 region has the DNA TGTGCCTGGAACAGCAACTATGGCTACACCTTC.

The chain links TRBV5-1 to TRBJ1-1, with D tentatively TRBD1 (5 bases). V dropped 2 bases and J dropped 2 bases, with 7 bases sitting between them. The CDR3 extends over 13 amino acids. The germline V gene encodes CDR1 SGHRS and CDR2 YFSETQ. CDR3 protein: CASSFDSNTEAFF. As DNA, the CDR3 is TGCGCCAGCAGCTTCGACAGTAACACTGAAGCTTTCTTT.

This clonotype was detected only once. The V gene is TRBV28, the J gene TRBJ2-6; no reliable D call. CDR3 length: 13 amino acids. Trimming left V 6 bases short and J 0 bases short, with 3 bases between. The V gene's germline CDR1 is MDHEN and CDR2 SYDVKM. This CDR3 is CASRSSGANVLTF. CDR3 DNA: TGTGCCAGCAGAAGCTCTGGGGCCAACGTCCTGACTTTC.

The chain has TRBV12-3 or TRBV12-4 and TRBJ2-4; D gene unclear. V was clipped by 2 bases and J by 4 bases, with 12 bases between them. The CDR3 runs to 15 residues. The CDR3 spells CASSLRQEGKNIQYF. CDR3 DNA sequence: TGTGCCAGCAGTTTACGCCAAGAAGGGAAAAACATTCAGTACTTC.

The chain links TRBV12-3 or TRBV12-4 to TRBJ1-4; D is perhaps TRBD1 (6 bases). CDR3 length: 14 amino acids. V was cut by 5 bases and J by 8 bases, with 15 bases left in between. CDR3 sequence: CASSHRVVREKLFF. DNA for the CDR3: TGTGCCAGCAGTCACAGGGTCGTACGGGAAAAACTGTTTTTT.

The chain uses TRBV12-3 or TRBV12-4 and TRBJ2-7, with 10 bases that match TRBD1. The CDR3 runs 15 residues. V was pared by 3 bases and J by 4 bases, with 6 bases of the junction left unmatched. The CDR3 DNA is TGTGCCAGCAGTTTTTCGACAGGGGGCTGGTACGAGCAGTACTTC. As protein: CASSFSTGGWYEQYF.

CDR3 protein: CASSQWLAGGGQFF. The CDR3, as DNA: TGCGCCAGCAGCCAGTGGCTAGCGGGGGGGGGACAGTTCTTC. The chain couples TRBV4-1 to TRBJ2-1, with TRBD2 identical over 12 bases. Germline V gene sequence: CDR1 MGHRA, CDR2 YSYEKL. V lost 3 bases and J lost 13; bases outside the gene matches: 7. CDR3 size: 14 residues.

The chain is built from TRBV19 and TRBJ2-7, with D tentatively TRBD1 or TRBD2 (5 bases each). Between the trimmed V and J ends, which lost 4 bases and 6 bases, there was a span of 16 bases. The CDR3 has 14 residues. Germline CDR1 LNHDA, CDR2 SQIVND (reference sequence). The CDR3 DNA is TGTGCCAGTAGTAGGGGCGTCGGGGCCTCCGAGCAGTACTTC. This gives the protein CASSRGVGASEQYF.

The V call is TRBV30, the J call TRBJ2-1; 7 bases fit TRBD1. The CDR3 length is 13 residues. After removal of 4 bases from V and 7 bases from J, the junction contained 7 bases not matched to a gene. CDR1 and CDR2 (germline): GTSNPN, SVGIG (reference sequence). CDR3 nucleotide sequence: TGTGCCTGGAATAGGGACAGCCAAAATGAGCAGTTCTTC. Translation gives CAWNRDSQNEQFF.

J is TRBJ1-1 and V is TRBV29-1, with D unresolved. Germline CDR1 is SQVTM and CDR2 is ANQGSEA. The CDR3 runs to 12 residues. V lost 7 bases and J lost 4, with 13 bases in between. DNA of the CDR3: TGCAGCGCGGACCTTCGGGGCACTGAAGCTTTCTTT. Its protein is CSADLRGTEAFF.

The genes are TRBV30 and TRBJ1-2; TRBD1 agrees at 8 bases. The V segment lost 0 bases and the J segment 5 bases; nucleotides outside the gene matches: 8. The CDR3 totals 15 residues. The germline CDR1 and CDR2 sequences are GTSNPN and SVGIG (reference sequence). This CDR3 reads CAWSVPQGAKYGYTF. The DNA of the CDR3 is TGTGCCTGGAGTGTACCTCAGGGGGCGAAGTATGGCTACACCTTC.

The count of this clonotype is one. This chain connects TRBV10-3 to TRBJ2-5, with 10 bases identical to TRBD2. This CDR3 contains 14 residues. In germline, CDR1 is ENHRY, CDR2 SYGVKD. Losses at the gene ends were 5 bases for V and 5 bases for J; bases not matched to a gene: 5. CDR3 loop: CAISSGGAWETQYF. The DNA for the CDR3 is TGTGCCATCAGTAGCGGGGGGGCATGGGAGACCCAGTACTTC.

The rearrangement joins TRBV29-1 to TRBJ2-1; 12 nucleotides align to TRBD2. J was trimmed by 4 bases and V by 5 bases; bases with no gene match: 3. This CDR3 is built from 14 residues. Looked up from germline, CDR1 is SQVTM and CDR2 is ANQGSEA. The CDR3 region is CSVTTSGGYNEQFF. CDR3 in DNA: TGCAGCGTTACGACTAGCGGGGGTTACAATGAGCAGTTCTTC.

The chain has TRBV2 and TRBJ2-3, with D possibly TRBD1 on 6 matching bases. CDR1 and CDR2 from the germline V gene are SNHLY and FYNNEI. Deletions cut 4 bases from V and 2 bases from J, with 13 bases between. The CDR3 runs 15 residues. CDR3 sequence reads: CASSAQGVVTDTQYF. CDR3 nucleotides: TGTGCCAGCAGTGCACAGGGAGTGGTCACAGATACGCAGTATTTT.

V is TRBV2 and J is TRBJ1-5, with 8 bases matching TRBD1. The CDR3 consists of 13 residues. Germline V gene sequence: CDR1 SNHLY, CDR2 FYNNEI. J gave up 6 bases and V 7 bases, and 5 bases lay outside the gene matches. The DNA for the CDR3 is TGTGCCAGCATCCAGGGGGCTGGTCAGCCCCAGCATTTT. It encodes CASIQGAGQPQHF. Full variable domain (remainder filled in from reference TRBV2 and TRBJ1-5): EPEVTQTPSHQVTQMGQEVILRCVPISNHLYFYWYRQILGQKVEFLVSFYNNEISEKSEIFDDQFSVERPDGSNFTLKIRSTKLEDSAMYFCASIQGAGQPQHFGDGTRLSIL.

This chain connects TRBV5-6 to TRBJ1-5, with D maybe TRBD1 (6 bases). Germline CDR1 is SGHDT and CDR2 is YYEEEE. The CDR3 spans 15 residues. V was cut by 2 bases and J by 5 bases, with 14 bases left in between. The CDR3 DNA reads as TGTGCCAGCAGCTTTCAGGGGATGGCAGATCAGCCCCAGCATTTT. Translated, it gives CASSFQGMADQPQHF. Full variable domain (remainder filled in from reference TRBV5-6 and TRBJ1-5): DAGVTQSPTHLIKTRGQQVTLRCSPKSGHDTVSWYQQALGQGPQFIFQYYEEEERQRGNFPDRFSGHQFPNYSSELNVNALLLGDSALYLCASSFQGMADQPQHFGDGTRLSIL.

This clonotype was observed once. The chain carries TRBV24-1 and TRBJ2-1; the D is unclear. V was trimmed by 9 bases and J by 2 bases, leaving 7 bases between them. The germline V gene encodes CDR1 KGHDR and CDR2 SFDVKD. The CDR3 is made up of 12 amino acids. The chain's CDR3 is CATATTYNEQFF. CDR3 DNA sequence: TGTGCCACCGCGACCACCTACAATGAGCAGTTCTTC.